Listed below are T cell receptor beta chains from one sample, sequenced in a study of response to subunit inactivated influenza vaccine. TCRdb reprocessed the RT-PCR reads via MiXCR and lists one record per CDR3 protein. The table includes around 530,000 distinct CDR3 sequences, approximately 15% detected once. The source material was CD4+ T cells sorted from PBMCs, sampled roughly 24 months after vaccination. Receptor source: a man aged 50-75 years who received an inactivated influenza vaccine. Each CDR3 is given with its conserved first and last residue. Each record gives: clone size, D gene, V gene, J gene, CDR3 DNA, CDR3 protein. The D gene is left open where the match is weak. Rows may omit the clone size; those that give it use once, few, many or a size class.

many	-	TRBV12-3/TRBV12-4	TRBJ2-7	TGTGCCAGCAGTTTATCAGGGCCCTACGAGCAGTACTTC	CASSLSGPYEQYF
many	TRBD1	TRBV27	TRBJ2-2	TGTGCCAGCAGGGGACAGGGAAGGATCGGGGAGCTGTTTTTT	CASRGQGRIGELFF
few	-	TRBV9	TRBJ2-1	TGTGCCAGCAGCGTAATGTTGGGTGGGCAGTTCTTC	CASSVMLGGQFF
few	TRBD2	TRBV15	TRBJ2-4	TGTGCCACCAGCAGAGGCCAAAGCGGGAGCGGGAACATTCAGTACTTC	CATSRGQSGSGNIQYF
-	-	TRBV21-1	TRBJ1-4	TGTGCCAGCAGCATGCACAGGCGGTCTGGGAAACTGTTTTTT	CASSMHRRSGKLFF
-	TRBD1	TRBV20-1	TRBJ2-1	TGCAGTGCTAATAGGGACAGGGGGTCGCAAGGCTCCTACAATGAGCAGTTCTTC	CSANRDRGSQGSYNEQFF
few	TRBD2	TRBV29-1	TRBJ2-5	TGCAGCGTGGGCGTAGCGGGAGGACAAGAGACCCAGTACTTC	CSVGVAGGQETQYF
-	-	TRBV9	TRBJ2-1	TGTGCCAGCAGCGTAGTCGGCAGGGGGCGGGTAGCGGGAGTCAATGAGCAGTTCTTC	CASSVVGRGRVAGVNEQFF
-	TRBD1	TRBV5-1	TRBJ2-7	TGCGCCAGCAGCCGCGGAGGACAGGACTACGAGCAGTACTTC	CASSRGGQDYEQYF
few	-	TRBV6-1	TRBJ2-1	TGTGCCAGCGCGACAGCAGGCAACTACAATGAGCAGTTCTTC	CASATAGNYNEQFF
-	-	TRBV29-1	TRBJ2-1	TGCAGCGTTGCGGGTCGGATCTCCTACAATGAGCAGTTCTTC	CSVAGRISYNEQFF
few	-	TRBV7-2	TRBJ2-1	TGTGCCAGCAGCTCAGTGGTAGGGGGGGCCTACAATGAGCAGTTCTTC	CASSSVVGGAYNEQFF
-	-	TRBV6-1	TRBJ2-3	TGTGCCAGCGCTCTAGGGAGCACAGATACGCAGTATTTT	CASALGSTDTQYF
few	-	TRBV15	TRBJ2-5	TGTGCCACCAGCCTTAAAGGACAGCAAGAGACCCAGTACTTC	CATSLKGQQETQYF
few	TRBD2	TRBV10-3	TRBJ2-3	TGTGCCATCAGTGTTGCGGGGGGGCTTCTGTCAGATACGCAGTATTTT	CAISVAGGLLSDTQYF
many	-	TRBV7-8	TRBJ1-3	TGTGCCAGTAGGAGTCACTCTGGAAACACCATATATTTT	CASRSHSGNTIYF
few	-	TRBV6-2/TRBV6-3	TRBJ2-2	TGTGCCAGCAACGATAAGGGGAGCACCGGGGAGCTGTTTTTT	CASNDKGSTGELFF
-	-	TRBV10-2	TRBJ1-5	TGCGCCAGCAGTGAGCCTGGTCAGCCCCAGCATTTT	CASSEPGQPQHF
few	TRBD1	TRBV6-1	TRBJ2-7	TGTGCCAGCAGGGCAGGGGGCGCGACAAAAGAGCAGTACTTC	CASRAGGATKEQYF
many	-	TRBV7-2	TRBJ1-6	TGTGCCAGCAGCCCTAGTCGGGTATCGAATTCACCCCTCCACTTT	CASSPSRVSNSPLHF
-	TRBD1	TRBV7-9	TRBJ1-2	TGTGCCAGCAGCCGAGGTGGTGGGACAGCTAACTATGGCTACACCTTC	CASSRGGGTANYGYTF
many	-	TRBV4-1	TRBJ2-3	TGCGCCAGCAGCCAAGGCGGAGGAGGCGTAATTTCAATAGATACGCAGTATTTT	CASSQGGGGVISIDTQYF
-	-	TRBV28	TRBJ2-3	TGTGCCAGCAGTTTATGGGGGGACCAACGTATGGATACGCAGTATTTT	CASSLWGDQRMDTQYF
few	-	TRBV5-1	TRBJ2-5	TGCGCCAGCAGCTTACAGGGTCCTACCTCGTACCAAGAGACCCAGTACTTC	CASSLQGPTSYQETQYF
-	-	TRBV27	TRBJ2-7	TGTGCCAGCAGTTACAGGGAGGATTACGAGCAGTACTTC	CASSYREDYEQYF
few	-	TRBV6-2/TRBV6-3	TRBJ2-7	TGTGCCAGCAGAGAGGCAGGCTCCTACGAGCAGTACTTC	CASREAGSYEQYF
-	-	TRBV11-2	TRBJ2-7	TGTGCCAGCAGCTTAGAGCCGGGACCCTACGAGCAGTACTTC	CASSLEPGPYEQYF
-	TRBD1	TRBV6-1	TRBJ2-7	TGTGCCAGCAGTCGCCGGGACAGGGGCGCCTACGAGCAGTACTTC	CASSRRDRGAYEQYF
-	-	TRBV19	TRBJ2-1	TGTGCCAGTAGGCAGACAGGGGAGGGTGAGCAGTTCTTC	CASRQTGEGEQFF
-	-	TRBV28	TRBJ1-1	TGTGCCAGTCGAGAGGGGTTGAGTACTGAAGCTTTCTTT	CASREGLSTEAFF
-	TRBD2	TRBV20-1	TRBJ2-5	TGCAGTGCTAGTGGGACTAGCGGGAGAGAAGAGACCCAGTACTTC	CSASGTSGREETQYF
-	TRBD1	TRBV20-1	TRBJ2-1	TGCAGTGCCGCCGTGGACAGGGGGGATGAGCAGTTCTTC	CSAAVDRGDEQFF
-	TRBD2	TRBV7-2	TRBJ2-3	TGTGCCAGCAGCAACCCGGGGGGTTCATCAGATACGCAGTATTTT	CASSNPGGSSDTQYF
many	-	TRBV5-5	TRBJ2-7	TGTGCCAGCAGCTTGGCACAGGTCTACGAGCAGTACTTC	CASSLAQVYEQYF
many	-	TRBV10-3	TRBJ2-7	TGTGCCACTCAAGGGAGCTCCTACGAGCAGTACTTC	CATQGSSYEQYF
-	TRBD2	TRBV3-1	TRBJ2-5	TGTGCCAGCAGCCAACGGGGGGGCCTTGAAGAGACCCAGTACTTC	CASSQRGGLEETQYF
many	-	TRBV28	TRBJ2-5	TGTGCCAGCAGTTTTGGAGAGACCCAGTACTTC	CASSFGETQYF
-	-	TRBV10-3	TRBJ1-4	TGTGCCATCAGTGAGGAGCGGCGTTTGAATGAAAAACTGTTTTTT	CAISEERRLNEKLFF
-	TRBD2	TRBV2	TRBJ2-3	TGTGCCAGCAGGGACACGGGGGGACCGACAGATACGCAGTATTTT	CASRDTGGPTDTQYF
-	TRBD2	TRBV20-1	TRBJ2-7	TGCAGTGCTAGGGGTAGCGGGGGTTACGAGCAGTACTTC	CSARGSGGYEQYF
-	-	TRBV7-9	TRBJ1-1	TGTGCCAGCAGCTTAGGTAGGGCCCTCACTGAAGCTTTCTTT	CASSLGRALTEAFF
few	-	TRBV10-3	TRBJ1-4	TGTGCCATCAGTGAAGGGGCAAAAAAACTGTTTTTT	CAISEGAKKLFF
-	-	TRBV14	TRBJ2-4	TGTGCCAGCAGCCATATTCGGGACATTCAGTACTTC	CASSHIRDIQYF
few	TRBD1	TRBV12-3/TRBV12-4	TRBJ1-2	TGTGCCAGCAGTTACGGGACAGGGAGAGCTAACTATGGCTACACCTTC	CASSYGTGRANYGYTF
-	TRBD1	TRBV20-1	TRBJ1-1	TGCAGTGCTAGAGATTCGGGCAGGGGGTACACTGAAGCTTTCTTT	CSARDSGRGYTEAFF
-	-	TRBV20-1	TRBJ1-5	TGCAGTGCTAGAGATCCAGCGCAGGGCGGACAGCCCCAGCATTTT	CSARDPAQGGQPQHF
-	-	TRBV12-3/TRBV12-4	TRBJ2-2	TGTGCCAGCAGTTTAGCGCAGGCCACCGGGGAGCTGTTTTTT	CASSLAQATGELFF
-	TRBD1	TRBV4-3	TRBJ2-1	TGCGCCAGCAGCCAAGATTCGCTGGTTTCGCGACAGGGGATGTACAATGAGCAGTTCTTC	CASSQDSLVSRQGMYNEQFF
many	TRBD1	TRBV12-3/TRBV12-4	TRBJ2-5	TGTGCCAGCAGGGGGGGACAGGGTCTTGTCGAGACCCAGTACTTC	CASRGGQGLVETQYF
-	TRBD1	TRBV12-3/TRBV12-4	TRBJ1-2	TGTGCCAGCCTCACAGGGGGCCGTGGCTACACCTTC	CASLTGGRGYTF
few	TRBD1	TRBV18	TRBJ2-6	TGTGCCAGCTCACCAGCACCTAGGACAGGGAGCGTCCTGACTTTC	CASSPAPRTGSVLTF
many	-	TRBV12-3/TRBV12-4	TRBJ2-3	TGTGCCAGCAGTTTAGCGGGGGTGCTAGATACGCAGTATTTT	CASSLAGVLDTQYF
-	TRBD2	TRBV5-6	TRBJ2-3	TGTGCCAGCAGCGTTTCCGGGACTAGACCAGATACGCAGTATTTT	CASSVSGTRPDTQYF
many	-	TRBV3-1	TRBJ2-1	TGTGCCAGCAGCCGAGGGGACGGTTACAATGAGCAGTTCTTC	CASSRGDGYNEQFF
-	-	TRBV12-3/TRBV12-4	TRBJ1-6	TGTGCCAGCAGTCCTTTGGACCCTTTGGATTCACCCCTCCACTTT	CASSPLDPLDSPLHF
many	-	TRBV7-9	TRBJ1-1	TGTGCCAGCAGTCCTCTGGGGATGAACACTGAAGCTTTCTTT	CASSPLGMNTEAFF
few	-	TRBV7-2	TRBJ1-4	TGTGCCAGCAGCCGGGACTCGGCTAATGAAAAACTGTTTTTT	CASSRDSANEKLFF